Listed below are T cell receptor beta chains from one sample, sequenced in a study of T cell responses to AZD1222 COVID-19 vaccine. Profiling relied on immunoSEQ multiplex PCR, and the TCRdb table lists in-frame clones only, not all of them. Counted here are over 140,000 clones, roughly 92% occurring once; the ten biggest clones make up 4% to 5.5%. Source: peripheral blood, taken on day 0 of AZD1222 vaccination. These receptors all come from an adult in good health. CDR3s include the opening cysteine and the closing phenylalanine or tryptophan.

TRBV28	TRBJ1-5	CASRKPGQGSQPQHF
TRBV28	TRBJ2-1	CASSLLAGRSYNEQFF
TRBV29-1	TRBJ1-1	CSGRQGALMNTEAFF
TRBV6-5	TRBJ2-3	CASSRGKGTQYF
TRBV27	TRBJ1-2	CASSPNQGLYGYTF
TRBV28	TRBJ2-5	CASSRSQETQYF
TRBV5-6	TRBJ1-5	CASSLGTGAAYEPQHF
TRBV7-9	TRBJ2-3	CASSFSTDTQYF
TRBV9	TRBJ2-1	CASSVPPRGGAYNEQFF
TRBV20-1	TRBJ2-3	CSASGTGGFTDTQYF
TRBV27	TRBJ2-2	CASSLGTSGRGELFF
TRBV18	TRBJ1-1	CASSPLGGDTEAFF
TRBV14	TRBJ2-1	CATARTLSNEQFF
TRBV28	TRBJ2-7	CASTLSTPPEQYF
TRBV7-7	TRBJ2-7	CASSLAPEGQGTGEQYF
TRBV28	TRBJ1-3	CASSLLPGTSGNTIYF
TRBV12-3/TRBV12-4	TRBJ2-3	CASSPLETDTQYF
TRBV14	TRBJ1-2	CASSQGIYGYTF
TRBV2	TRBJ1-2	CASSGDGNYGYTF
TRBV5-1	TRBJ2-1	CASSLGGPNEQFF
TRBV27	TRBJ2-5	CASSLLAGGVVGTQYF
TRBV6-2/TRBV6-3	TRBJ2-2	CASSRAGGIGELFF
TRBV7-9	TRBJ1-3	CASSHRDREENTIYF
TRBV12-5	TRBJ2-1	CASGLEGQGYNEQFF
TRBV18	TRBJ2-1	CASSPPAGWGYNEQFF
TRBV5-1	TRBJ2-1	CASSPTVRNEQFF
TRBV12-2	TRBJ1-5	CASRLETGGVQPQHF
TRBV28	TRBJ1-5	CASRTGETYNQPQHF
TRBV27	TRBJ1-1	CASSLNRGSTEAFF
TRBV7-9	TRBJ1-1	CASSLQGVFTEAFF
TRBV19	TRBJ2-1	CASSPTGGFYNEQFF
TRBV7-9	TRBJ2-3	CAHKATPDTQYF
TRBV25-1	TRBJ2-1	CASSAGQGDNEQFF
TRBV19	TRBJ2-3	CASSSPGLADTQYF
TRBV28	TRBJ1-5	CASSPTERKHFSNQPQHF
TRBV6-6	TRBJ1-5	CASSRGDQPQHF
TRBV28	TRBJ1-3	CASSSTGTPDKNTIYF
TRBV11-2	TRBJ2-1	CASSPIKTSGRAVDEQFF
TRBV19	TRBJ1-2	CASIASAPNYGYTF
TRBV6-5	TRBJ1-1	CATHRGGEVGEAFF
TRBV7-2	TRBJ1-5	CASSARTGGDGQPQHF
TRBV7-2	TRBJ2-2	CASSFNPSGTGELFF
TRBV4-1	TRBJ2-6	CASSSPGQSSGANVLTF
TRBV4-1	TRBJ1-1	CASSPRRGDTEAFF
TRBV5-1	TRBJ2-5	CASSLAGQVQETQYF
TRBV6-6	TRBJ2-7	CASKPGTATYEQYF
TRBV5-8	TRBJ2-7	CASSPWDRIYEQYF
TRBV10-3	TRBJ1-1	CAIREDTGMNTEAFF
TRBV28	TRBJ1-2	CASSFGGVGGYTF
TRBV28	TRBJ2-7	CATGSFEQYF
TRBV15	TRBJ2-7	CATSRELTYEQYF
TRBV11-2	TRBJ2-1	CASSLVTAGYNEQFF
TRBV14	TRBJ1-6	CASSQGAPLHF
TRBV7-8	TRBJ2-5	CASSLGPGPQETQYF
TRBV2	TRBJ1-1	CASSYRGTGNTEAFF
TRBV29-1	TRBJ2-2	CSVETLPGELFF